One sample yielded the 9 T cell receptor beta chains listed below, sequenced in a study of T cell repertoires in cytomegalovirus infection. TCRdb ran MiXCR on the reads and lists one entry per CDR3 protein. The table lists about 76,000 distinct CDR3 sequences, 3.7% of them singletons. The sample taken for sequencing was PBMCs. These receptors were taken from a human donor in good health (CMV status not recorded). Some clones in this sample may be carry-over from other donors' samples.

This clonotype was counted ten times or more. This chain joins TRBV27 and TRBJ1-5; D might be TRBD1 (6 bases). Trimming removed 6 bases at V and 1 base at J, with 16 bases between. Germline CDR1 is MNHEY and CDR2 is SMNVEV (reference sequence). The CDR3 spans 16 residues. CDR3 bases: TGTGCCAGCAGATCCGGCGTGGGACAAAGCAATCAGCCCCAGCATTTT. It yields the protein CASRSGVGQSNQPQHF.

This clonotype has a count of ten or more. The chain has TRBV7-2 and TRBJ1-6, with D hard to call. The CDR3 extends over 15 amino acids. V shed 4 bases and J shed 7 bases, with 14 bases lying between them. Germline loops: CDR1 SGHTA, CDR2 FQGNSA. Here the CDR3 reads CASSYVLVGNSPLHF. Written as DNA, the CDR3 is TGTGCCAGCAGCTACGTTCTCGTCGGGAATTCACCCCTCCACTTT.

Concerning this clonotype itself: An end of the junction does not agree with germline; a read error may underlie this. V usage is TRBV6-5 and J usage is TRBJ2-1; TRBD2 agrees at 11 bases. In germline, CDR1 is MNHEY, CDR2 SVGAGI. The CDR3 covers 18 residues. DNA of the CDR3: TGTGCCAGCAGTGACCAGGTCCCACTAGCGGGAGCTGAAAATGGGCAGTTATTC. Its protein is CASSDQVPLAGAENGQLF.

This clonotype was detected many times. The genes are TRBV12-3 or TRBV12-4 and TRBJ2-1, with 13 bases that match TRBD2. The ends lost 6 bases at V and 5 bases at J; junction bases unmatched: 4. CDR3 length equals 15 residues. The CDR3 sequence: CASSRLAGGNNEQFF. In nucleotides, the CDR3 is TGTGCCAGCAGCAGACTAGCGGGGGGTAACAATGAGCAGTTCTTC.

This clonotype was observed at least ten times. The chain is built from TRBV5-4 and TRBJ2-7; 7 nucleotides match TRBD1. Looked up from germline, CDR1 is SGHNT and CDR2 is YYREEE (reference sequence). The trim removed 1 base at V and 3 bases at J, leaving 16 bases unmatched. The CDR3 runs to 18 residues. Here the CDR3 DNA reads TGTGCCAGCAGCTTGAATAGACAGGGTCGTGGAAGCTTCTACGAGCAGTACTTC. It is translated as CASSLNRQGRGSFYEQYF.

In its sample, this clonotype was seen many times. The genes are TRBV4-1 and TRBJ1-5; TRBD1 is a possible D gene (5 bases). The CDR3 is made up of 15 amino acids. Germline V lookup: CDR1 MGHRA, CDR2 YSYEKL. Trimming left V 1 base short and J 4 bases short, with 11 bases between. In DNA, the CDR3 is TGCGCCAGCAGCCAAGTCCCCAGGGAAAATCAGCCCCAGCATTTT. It translates to CASSQVPRENQPQHF.

Ten or more counts support this clonotype. This rearrangement joins TRBV5-1 to TRBJ1-1, with TRBD1 matching 7 bases. In germline, CDR1 is SGHRS, CDR2 YFSETQ. There are 15 residues in the CDR3. With 4 bases clipped from V and 5 bases from J, the junction kept 11 bases outside the gene matches. The CDR3 loop is CASSGRQGLRTEAFF. The CDR3 DNA follows: TGCGCCAGCAGCGGAAGACAGGGATTGAGGACTGAAGCTTTCTTT.

By share, this clonotype ranks as medium-sized. CDR3 loop: CASSLRLEGMLFF. The CDR3, as DNA: TGTGCCAGCAGCCTAAGACTCGAAGGGATGCTGTTTTTT. J is TRBJ2-2 and V is TRBV7-2; D remains unclear. The V gene lost 5 bases and the J gene lost 13 bases, with 17 bases spanning the gap. This CDR3 contains 13 residues. CDR1 is SGHTA, CDR2 FQGNSA, per germline.

Ten or more counts support this clonotype. This sequence joins TRBV6-2 or TRBV6-3 and TRBJ1-6, with 7 bases that match TRBD1. Germline V gene sequence: CDR1 MNHEY, CDR2 SVGEGT. Germline trimming cut 0 bases from V and 5 bases from J; bases unmatched to any gene: 4. The CDR3 runs to 16 residues. This CDR3 is CASSYSRTGHNSPLHF. The CDR3 coding sequence is TGTGCCAGCAGTTACTCCCGGACAGGCCATAATTCACCCCTCCACTTT.